The present entry profiles one T cell receptor beta chain with its context. In this sample, this clone turned up a few times. Which antigen it targets is not known. Per-base quality was not reported, and no clone a single base away is much larger than it. In the paper's terms, the treatment or condition label means: oral pan-JAK inhibitor, 5-10 mg twice daily. Peripheral blood and lesional scalp punch biopsies were obtained from patients with alopecia areata. PBMCs were isolated by density centrifugation and stained for CD3, CD4 and CD8, after which CD4+ and CD8+ T cells were sorted on a FACSAria. The receptor library was made with the immunoSEQ multiplex PCR assay. To provide template for TCR sequencing, every sample had RNA extracted and reverse transcribed into cDNA. First-strand cDNA was synthesized using SuperScript III with a 2:1 mix of oligo-dT and random hexamers. Amplification bias was assessed with a synthetic immune receptor repertoire, and residual bias was removed computationally. Per the original workflow: Raw reads were preprocessed for error removal, and CDR3 was defined according to IMGT conventions as running from the conserved cysteine to phenylalanine. Clonality was calculated as 1 minus Shannon entropy normalized by log2 of the number of productive unique TCRs. Whether each scalp clone was CD4 or CD8 was inferred by checking scalp TCRbeta sequences against the CD4 and CD8 repertoires from sorted blood. The clones in this table, taken by TCRdb from immuneACCESS, are in-frame only. Not every clone is retained; where verified, under half of the shortfall comes from an unresolved V gene, and the cause of the rest is unknown. D and trimming come from the DNA, and the V and J calls and clone size come from that table. Across this sample there are 150,000 to 200,000 clones, with roughly 63% seen only once. The ten largest clones add up to 16% of the sample.

This entry comes from a study of CD8+ T cells in alopecia areata (dated by TCRdb to 2016 to 2019). With regard to the full study: Treated patients were enrolled in an open-label pilot trial of oral tofacitinib at 5 to 10 mg twice daily for moderate-to-severe alopecia areata. Patients stayed on tofacitinib for 6 to 18 months and then had 6 months of follow-up off drug so that delayed response and recurrence could be assessed. For the treated patients, the SALT score, which quantifies what percentage of scalp surface area is affected, served as the measure of disease severity. The study used high-throughput TCRbeta sequencing to examine T cell clonal expansion in alopecia areata, in both the C3H/HeJ mouse model and human patients. On the human side, TCRbeta sequencing was run on scalp tissue and on sorted CD4+ and CD8+ peripheral blood T cells from healthy controls and from alopecia areata patients with either patchy or totalis/universalis disease. Biopsies were taken from tofacitinib-treated patients at baseline and at 4 and 24 weeks of treatment, and a later scalp biopsy was taken in several of the tofacitinib-treated patients. Scalp clonality was compared across normal scalp (n=4), patchy alopecia areata scalp (n=8), and alopecia totalis/universalis scalp (n=8). The RNA source kit depended on sample type: the PAXgene miRNA kit for fixed scalp, the miRNeasy kit for PBMCs, and the RNeasy kit for mouse skin. TCRbeta CDR3 regions were amplified by immunoSEQ multiplex PCR using 35 Vbeta forward and 13 Jbeta reverse primers.

The CDR3 spans 11 residues, from the cysteine through the phenylalanine. The read is trimmed to its CDR3 DNA, 33 bases read in frame from base 1. Cut back by 3 bases and 13 bases, the V and J ends lie 13 bases apart. The germline V gene (reference sequence) yields GTSNPN for CDR1 and SVGIG for CDR2. Beyond this particular receptor, the publication reports: Because the treated cohort was small and had only one nonresponder, larger studies are needed to examine links between baseline CD8+ expansion and response. Compared with normal scalp, lesional scalp had higher clonality and more expanded CD8+ clones, particularly in alopecia totalis/universalis, a pattern that suggests antigenic drive. Shared TCR sequences between patients were less evident than in mice, which may be partly attributable to HLA diversity in the patient population. Scalp TCR repertoire analysis is complicated because resident alphabeta T cells in normal human skin are also sequenced, whereas mouse skin is dominated by gammadelta T cells. With tofacitinib, both scalp clonality and the number of expanded CD8+ clones among the top 100 scalp clones went down significantly. During tofacitinib treatment, many expanded lesional clones remained in scalp and blood, and this persistence may partly explain relapse after treatment is stopped.

The clonotype comes from a human donor with alopecia areata. The sequences come from CD4+ T cells sorted from blood, collected between weeks 55 and 65, from a patient treated with tofacitinib. The chain is assembled from TRBV30 and TRBJ2-1; the D gene cannot be named for sure. The DNA sequence reads TGTGCCTGGAGCGGCACCCTAATTCAGTTCTTC. It codes for CAWSGTLIQFF.